Each of the 10 T cell receptor beta chains below was sequenced from the same sample in a study of regulatory T cells in long-lasting Graves disease. Time point of the sample: newly diagnosed GD, antithyroid drugs for less than 3 months. PBMC RNA served as the TCR library source. Researchers made TCR beta libraries by using iRepertoire HTBI primers and running Arm-PCR on CDR3 regions. TCRdb reanalysed the multiplex PCR reads using MiXCR and keeps one entry per CDR3 protein. Here the sample spans 550,000 to 700,000 distinct CDR3 sequences, roughly a sixth being singletons. This same sample was also part of a study on T cells in Graves' hyperthyroidism and ophthalmopathy.

Sequences were derived from peripheral blood mononuclear cells (PBMCs), sampled at new diagnosis, from a patient treated with antithyroid drugs. The receptors stem from a young man with Graves disease.

The chain recombines TRBV19 with TRBJ2-5; D not resolved. This CDR3 region has 14 residues. The germline gives CDR1 LNHDA, CDR2 SQIVND (reference sequence). The V gene lost 6 bases and the J gene lost 6 bases, with 17 bases spanning the gap. The CDR3 DNA follows: TGTGCCAGTAGCCCTCCGGAAACTCGGCAGACCCAGTACTTC. Protein sequence: CASSPPETRQTQYF.

This clonotype was seen at least ten times. The chain combines TRBV7-2 with TRBJ2-5, with D unclear. The V and J ends lost 1 base and 7 bases respectively, with 16 bases between them. This CDR3 is 15 amino acids long. Germline V CDR1 and CDR2: SGHTA, FQGNSA. The CDR3 spells CASSLVTTATGTQYF. CDR3 sequence (DNA): TGTGCCAGCAGCTTAGTCACCACCGCTACGGGGACCCAGTACTTC.

This clonotype was observed a handful of times. This chain uses TRBV24-1 with TRBJ1-1; a possible D gene is TRBD1 (5 bases). The CDR3 length is 13 residues. The V gene lost 0 bases and the J gene lost 5 bases, with 6 bases spanning the gap. Looked up from germline, CDR1 is KGHDR and CDR2 is SFDVKD. CDR3 coding DNA: TGTGCCACCAGTGATTTGTGGGGGACTGAAGCTTTCTTT. Amino acid sequence: CATSDLWGTEAFF.

This clonotype was picked up many times. The gene calls are TRBV12-3 or TRBV12-4 and TRBJ1-2; tentative D call: TRBD1 (6 bases). With 3 bases removed from V and 7 bases from J, the gap between germline ends came to 12 bases. There are 13 residues in the CDR3. The CDR3 coding sequence is TGTGCCAGCAGTTTTGGGGGCAGCGGTGGCTACACCTTC. It specifies CASSFGGSGGYTF.

This chain links TRBV10-3 with TRBJ2-5; TRBD2 matches 8 bases. The CDR3 length is 14 residues. The germline CDR1 and CDR2 sequences are ENHRY and SYGVKD. J lost 2 bases, V lost 10 bases, and 9 bases had no gene match. CDR3 loop: CATSGTSQQETQYF. The CDR3 nucleotides read TGTGCCACCAGCGGGACTAGTCAACAAGAGACCCAGTACTTC.

The gene calls are TRBV19 and TRBJ1-2; D remains ambiguous. CDR3 length equals 13 residues. Looked up from germline, CDR1 is LNHDA and CDR2 is SQIVND (reference sequence). The V end was cut by 3 bases, the J end by 3 bases, with 8 bases between. CDR3 in amino acids: CASSIEAYYGYTF. CDR3 bases: TGTGCCAGTAGTATCGAAGCTTACTATGGCTACACCTTC.

This clonotype was seen only a few times. One end of the junction is discordant with germline, which a read error may explain. The chain has TRBV27 and TRBJ2-7, with TRBD2 matching 10 bases. The CDR3 sequence is 20 residues long. Germline V gene sequence: CDR1 MNHEY, CDR2 SMNVEV (reference sequence). CDR3 loop: CAGSLSPLLAGFSLGHEQYF. DNA of the CDR3: TGTGCCGGCAGTTTATCTCCGTTACTAGCGGGATTCAGTTTGGGGCACGAGCAGTACTTC.

In this sample, this clonotype turned up many times. The chain is built from TRBV7-3 and TRBJ2-3; D assignment may be TRBD1 or TRBD2 (6 bases each). CDR3 length: 15 residues. Germline lookup yields CDR1 SGHTA and CDR2 FQGTGA. Trimming cost V 3 bases and J 0 bases, with 10 bases left between them. CDR3 nucleotide sequence: TGTGCCAGCAGCTTCACGGGGGCCAGCACAGATACGCAGTATTTT. Its protein product is CASSFTGASTDTQYF. Variable domain in full (rest from reference TRBV7-3 and TRBJ2-3): GAGVSQTPSNKVTEKGKYVELRCDPISGHTALYWYRQSLGQGPEFLIYFQGTGAADDSGLPNDRFFAVRPEGSVSTLKIQRTERGDSAVYLCASSFTGASTDTQYFGPGTRLTVL.

This clonotype was seen ten or more times. The rearrangement links TRBV11-2 to TRBJ2-1, with D possibly TRBD2 on 6 matching bases. Between the trimmed V and J ends, which lost 3 bases and 2 bases, there was a span of 8 bases. This CDR3 contains 14 residues. Germline V lookup: CDR1 SGHAT, CDR2 FQNNGV. CDR3 nucleotides: TGTGCCAGCAGCTTGGGCGGGACCTACAATGAGCAGTTCTTC. It is translated as CASSLGGTYNEQFF.

Ten or more counts support this clonotype. The chain is built from TRBV12-3 or TRBV12-4 and TRBJ2-7; 12 bases agree with TRBD2. The J segment lost 3 bases and the V segment lost 9 bases, leaving 3 bases of the junction unmatched. CDR3 size: 13 residues. CDR3 bases: TGTGCCAGTGGGACTAGCGGGTTCTACGAGCAGTACTTC. Protein sequence: CASGTSGFYEQYF.